The 20 T cell receptor beta chains in this list originate from one sample, sequenced in a study of shared clonotypes between healthy human individuals. Sequencing was performed with immunoSEQ multiplex PCR; in TCRdb, only in-frame clones are kept and a portion is missing. The sample includes millions of clones, 85% to 95% of them seen just once. Sequencing used naive CD4+ T cells sorted from blood. Subset meaning: CD45RA+ positively selected. These receptors all stem from a man between 18 and 29 years old in good health.

This clone was observed once. This rearrangement joins TRBV19 to TRBJ1-1; D unresolved. CDR1 and CDR2 (germline): LNHDA, SQIVND (reference sequence). The V end was cut by 2 bases, the J end by 1 base, with 8 bases between. This CDR3 has 14 residues. The CDR3 coding sequence is TGTGCCAGTAGTATACTGGACGGGAACACTGAAGCTTTCTTT. It codes for CASSILDGNTEAFF.

V usage is TRBV2 and J usage is TRBJ2-5, with 10 bases that match TRBD2. The V and J ends lost 8 bases and 2 bases, in that order; junction bases with no gene match: 8. The CDR3 has 15 residues. Germline V gene sequence: CDR1 SNHLY, CDR2 FYNNEI. The CDR3 DNA follows: TGTGCCAGCGGCCTTACTAGCGGGAAGCAAGAGACCCAGTACTTC. Protein: CASGLTSGKQETQYF.

V and J are TRBV5-1 and TRBJ2-1; 10 nucleotides agree with TRBD2. CDR1 and CDR2 from the germline V gene are SGHRS and YFSETQ. V dropped 1 base and J dropped 8; count of bases not matched to a gene: 9. This CDR3 comprises 16 residues. The chain's CDR3 is CASSLLTLAGVYEQFF. The CDR3 region has the DNA TGCGCCAGCAGCTTGCTAACCCTAGCGGGAGTCTATGAGCAGTTCTTC.

For this clone: The same CDR3 arises from other DNA sequences in this sample as well. The chain has TRBV7-9 and TRBJ2-3; D is perhaps TRBD1 or TRBD2 (5 bases each). CDR1 and CDR2 from the germline V gene are SEHNR and FQNEAQ (reference sequence). CDR3 length: 13 amino acids. V was pared by 2 bases and J by 4 bases, with 7 bases between. CDR3 nucleotide sequence: TGTGCCAGCAGCTTATTGGGGGCAGATACGCAGTATTTT. Translation: CASSLLGADTQYF.

This chain connects TRBV5-6 to TRBJ2-3; 11 nucleotides agree with TRBD2. Germline CDR1 is SGHDT and CDR2 is YYEEEE. With 4 bases clipped from V and 2 bases from J, the junction kept 9 bases outside the gene matches. This CDR3 is built from 17 residues. The CDR3 DNA reads TGTGCCAGCAGCCACGGGACTAGCGGACGGATCACAGATACGCAGTATTTT. It specifies CASSHGTSGRITDTQYF.

This chain links TRBV29-1 with TRBJ2-3; D is unresolved. CDR1 and CDR2 from the germline V gene are SQVTM and ANQGSEA. The CDR3 contains 11 residues. The V and J ends lost 2 bases and 4 bases respectively, with 4 bases between them. The CDR3, as DNA: TGCAGCGTTGAAAAATCAGATACGCAGTATTTT. This sequence encodes CSVEKSDTQYF.

The rearrangement uses TRBV28 and TRBJ2-1; D ambiguous. V was shortened by 7 bases and J by 3 bases, with 4 bases between the two germline ends. The germline V gene encodes CDR1 MDHEN and CDR2 SYDVKM. The CDR3 length is 11 residues. The CDR3 loop is CASNNYNEQFF. The CDR3 nucleotides are TGTGCCAGCAACAACTACAATGAGCAGTTCTTC.

Notes on this clone: In the same sample, other DNA sequences code for this CDR3. The chain employs TRBV5-1 and TRBJ1-1; D gene uncertain. CDR1 SGHRS and CDR2 YFSETQ come from the germline V gene. Trimming shortened V by 2 bases and J by 1 base, and 3 bases separated the two germline ends. CDR3 length: 12 amino acids. The CDR3 sequence: CASSFANTEAFF. CDR3 DNA sequence: TGCGCCAGCAGCTTTGCGAACACTGAAGCTTTCTTT. The variable domain in full, completed from reference TRBV5-1 and TRBJ1-1, reads KAGVTQTPRYLIKTRGQQVTLSCSPISGHRSVSWYQQTPGQGLQFLFEYFSETQRNKGNFPGRFSGRQFSNSRSEMNVSTLELGDSALYLCASSFANTEAFFGQGTRLTVV.

The sample holds one count of this clone. J is TRBJ2-1 and V is TRBV7-6; D uncertain. V was cut by 4 bases and J by 8 bases, with 12 bases left in between. Germline assignment: CDR1 SGHVS and CDR2 FNYEAQ. The CDR3 extends over 13 amino acids. The DNA of the CDR3 is TGTGCCAGCAGCTGGCAAGAGGCCCATGAGCAGTTCTTC. Translating it yields CASSWQEAHEQFF.

A word on this clone: The sample carries other DNA sequences with the same CDR3. The gene calls are TRBV5-1 and TRBJ2-7; TRBD1 aligns across 9 bases. In germline, CDR1 is SGHRS, CDR2 YFSETQ. After removal of 0 bases from V and 1 base from J, the junction contained 2 bases not matched to a gene. This CDR3 spans 15 amino acids. The CDR3 region is CASSLETGGSYEQYF. The CDR3 DNA reads as TGCGCCAGCAGCTTGGAGACAGGGGGGTCCTACGAGCAGTACTTC.

The J gene is TRBJ2-7, the V gene TRBV6-1; 10 bases are a match to TRBD2. Germline V gene lookup returns CDR1 MNHNS and CDR2 SASEGT. J lost 6 bases, V lost 8 bases, and 7 bases had no gene match. CDR3 size: 13 residues. The CDR3 nucleotides are TGTGCCAGCCGGGTAGCGGGGGGTACCGAGCAGTACTTC. Residues: CASRVAGGTEQYF.

The rearrangement joins TRBV30 to TRBJ2-5; TRBD1 matches at 7 bases. V was pared by 2 bases and J by 6 bases, with 9 bases of the junction left unmatched. The CDR3 is 14 residues long. Germline V CDR1 and CDR2: GTSNPN, SVGIG (reference sequence). In DNA form, the CDR3 reads TGTGCCTGGAGTCCCCAACAGGGGATACAGACCCAGTACTTC. It is translated as CAWSPQQGIQTQYF.

The genes are TRBV30 and TRBJ1-2; 11 bases match TRBD1. V shed 4 bases and J 4 bases; nucleotides not matched to a gene: 14. From germline, CDR1 is GTSNPN and CDR2 SVGIG (reference sequence). CDR3 length: 17 amino acids. The CDR3 here is CAWNTWAWTGGSYGYTF. CDR3 in DNA: TGTGCCTGGAACACCTGGGCTTGGACAGGGGGCTCCTATGGCTACACCTTC.

The V call is TRBV5-6, the J call TRBJ1-4; D is ambiguous. The CDR3 consists of 16 residues. V gave up 1 base and J gave up 5 bases, with 15 bases separating them. Germline V lookup: CDR1 SGHDT, CDR2 YYEEEE. For the CDR3, the DNA is TGTGCCAGCAGCTTGCCGGGAATTGGAGGGAATGAAAAACTGTTTTTT. Translating it yields CASSLPGIGGNEKLFF.

V and J are TRBV6-5 and TRBJ2-7, with 10 nucleotides matching TRBD1. Trimming took 7 bases from V and 3 from J; bases not matched to a gene: 6. The CDR3 has 14 residues. Germline V gene data show CDR1 as MNHEY and CDR2 as SVGAGI. The CDR3 region has the DNA TGTGCCAGCAAGGGGACAGGGGAATTCTACGAGCAGTACTTC. Its translation: CASKGTGEFYEQYF.

V usage is TRBV6-1 and J usage is TRBJ2-2; no reliable D call. The CDR3 runs to 15 residues. Germline V CDR1 and CDR2: MNHNS, SASEGT. With 6 bases removed from V and 0 bases from J, the gap between germline ends came to 11 bases. CDR3 nucleotide sequence: TGTGCCAGCAGCCCATGGGGTTCGAACACCGGGGAGCTGTTTTTT. This codes for CASSPWGSNTGELFF.

The rearrangement uses TRBV2 and TRBJ1-5; 8 bases fit TRBD1. V dropped 6 bases and J dropped 7; count of bases not matched to a gene: 8. The CDR3 has 14 residues. Germline V gene lookup returns CDR1 SNHLY and CDR2 FYNNEI. The CDR3 sequence is CASRVDRGSQPQHF. The DNA of the CDR3 is TGTGCCAGCAGAGTCGACAGGGGAAGCCAGCCCCAGCATTTT.

V gene TRBV28 combines with J gene TRBJ2-3; 10 bases align to TRBD2. Trimming at V came to 7 bases and at J to 6 bases, leaving 7 bases not matched to a gene. The CDR3 contains 14 residues. Germline V lookup: CDR1 MDHEN, CDR2 SYDVKM. The CDR3 DNA sequence: TGTGCCAGCATCCGTCCGGGACTAGCGGATACGCAGTATTTT. It translates to CASIRPGLADTQYF.

This chain uses TRBV18 with TRBJ1-3; D not certain. The CDR3 runs to 13 residues. The germline V gene encodes CDR1 KGHSH and CDR2 LQKENI. The germline V and J ends were trimmed by 2 bases and 4 bases, with 6 bases remaining between them. DNA for the CDR3: TGTGCCAGCTCACCAGAGGCGGGAAACACCATATATTTT. Translated, it gives CASSPEAGNTIYF.

The chain recombines TRBV10-3 with TRBJ1-2; D might be TRBD1 (5 bases). The ends were cut back, 6 bases at V and 2 bases at J, with 13 bases in the middle. Germline CDR1 is ENHRY and CDR2 is SYGVKD. This CDR3 has 14 amino acids. The DNA for the CDR3 is TGTGCCATCAGCTTGGGGGGTATGAACTATGGCTACACCTTC. Protein sequence: CAISLGGMNYGYTF.